One sample yielded the 17 T cell receptor beta chains listed below, sequenced in a study of T cell responses to AZD1222 COVID-19 vaccine. Only in-frame clones appear in the TCRdb table, and some are missing; sequencing was by immunoSEQ multiplex PCR. The sample holds roughly 190,000 clones, 93% seen once. Specimen: peripheral blood, collected on day 0 of AZD1222 vaccination. Receptors originate from an adult in good health.

The rearrangement links TRBV18 to TRBJ1-1; D remains unclear. The CDR3 length is 13 residues. Deletions cut 1 base from V and 3 bases from J, with 6 bases between. Looked up from germline, CDR1 is KGHSH and CDR2 is LQKENI. The CDR3 nucleotides read TGTGCCAGCTCACCACAGTTGTACACTGAAGCTTTCTTT. Translated: CASSPQLYTEAFF.

A single count supports this clone. This chain connects TRBV5-1 to TRBJ1-1; TRBD1 might be the D (5 bases). Germline-derived CDR1 and CDR2 are SGHRS and YFSETQ. The ends were cut back, 0 bases at V and 5 bases at J, with 11 bases in the middle. The CDR3 length is 14 residues. In nucleotides, the CDR3 is TGCGCCAGCAGCTTGGGAGAAAGGGGTACTGAAGCTTTCTTT. It translates to CASSLGERGTEAFF.

The V call is TRBV3-1 (or the pseudogene TRBV3-2), the J call TRBJ1-2, with D perhaps TRBD1 (5 bases). Trimming shortened V by 1 base and J by 3 bases, and 12 bases separated the two germline ends. Germline CDR1 and CDR2: LGHDT and YNNKEL (reference sequence). The CDR3 covers 15 residues. CDR3 DNA sequence: TGTGCCAGCAGCCAAGGAACGGGACGGTACTATGGCTACACCTTC. Amino acids: CASSQGTGRYYGYTF.

This clone has only one observation. The chain is built from TRBV5-8 and TRBJ2-7, with D perhaps TRBD1 (5 bases). The CDR3 length is 14 residues. The germline gives CDR1 SGHTS, CDR2 YDEGEE. The ends were cut back, 0 bases at V and 3 bases at J, with 10 bases in the middle. The CDR3 DNA sequence: TGTGCCAGCAGCTTGGAGAGTACAGGCTACGAGCAGTACTTC. This sequence encodes CASSLESTGYEQYF.

This sequence joins TRBV7-9 and TRBJ1-5; D might be TRBD1 (6 bases). The CDR3 extends over 15 amino acids. The germline V and J ends were trimmed by 4 bases and 0 bases, with 10 bases remaining between them. Germline V gene data show CDR1 as SEHNR and CDR2 as FQNEAQ (reference sequence). The CDR3 sequence is CASSSGQNSNQPQHF. The DNA for the CDR3 is TGTGCCAGCAGCTCCGGACAGAATAGCAATCAGCCCCAGCATTTT.

The rearrangement links TRBV3-1 (or the pseudogene TRBV3-2) to TRBJ2-1, with 10 bases identical to TRBD2. J gave up 2 bases and V 6 bases, and 10 bases lay outside the gene matches. The CDR3 loop spans 17 amino acids. Germline CDR1 is LGHDT and CDR2 is YNNKEL (reference sequence). The CDR3 region has the DNA TGTGCCAGCAGTCCCAGCGGGGGGGCAGTCGCCTACAATGAGCAGTTCTTC. It specifies CASSPSGGAVAYNEQFF.

The chain is built from TRBV5-4 and TRBJ2-1, with D unresolved. This CDR3 has 14 residues. Trimming stripped 6 bases from V and 7 bases from J, with 17 bases between. The germline CDR1 and CDR2 sequences are SGHNT and YYREEE (reference sequence). Here the CDR3 DNA reads TGTGCCAGCACCGAGGTGAATAAAAGGAATGAGCAGTTCTTC. It specifies CASTEVNKRNEQFF.

V gene TRBV28 combines with J gene TRBJ1-5; maybe TRBD1 (6 bases). Trimming shortened V by 7 bases and J by 4 bases, and 11 bases separated the two germline ends. Germline V gives CDR1 MDHEN, CDR2 SYDVKM. CDR3 size: 13 residues. CDR3 nucleotide sequence: TGTGCCAGCAAGGGGGGGGTGAATCAGCCCCAGCATTTT. Translated: CASKGGVNQPQHF.

The genes are TRBV7-9 and TRBJ2-1; D is undetermined. Germline V lookup: CDR1 SEHNR, CDR2 FQNEAQ (reference sequence). V was pared by 5 bases and J by 7 bases, with 21 bases between. The CDR3 runs 16 residues. The CDR3 spells CASSHPWAYPRNEQFF. The CDR3 bases are TGTGCCAGCAGCCACCCATGGGCCTACCCACGGAATGAGCAGTTCTTC.

The gene calls are TRBV6-4 and TRBJ1-1; D gene uncertain. Looked up from germline, CDR1 is MRHNA and CDR2 is SNTAGT. CDR3 length: 13 amino acids. Deletions cut 6 bases from V and 0 bases from J, with 8 bases between. CDR3 amino acids: CASRGVMNTEAFF. The CDR3, as DNA: TGTGCCAGCAGGGGAGTAATGAACACTGAAGCTTTCTTT.

The V call is TRBV13, the J call TRBJ2-7; 7 bases are a match to TRBD2. Germline V gives CDR1 PRHDT, CDR2 FYEKMQ (reference sequence). The CDR3 runs 16 residues. The junction had 13 bases not matched to a gene; V was cut back by 6 bases and J by 2 bases. This CDR3 reads CASRRIDLAAPYEQYF. CDR3 bases: TGTGCCAGCAGGCGAATCGACCTAGCGGCCCCCTACGAGCAGTACTTC.

Only one count was recorded for this clone. This chain connects TRBV5-3 to TRBJ1-4, with D perhaps matching TRBD1 (5 bases). TRBV5-3 falls under the ORF class, with uncertain function. V dropped 4 bases and J dropped 5 bases, with 21 bases sitting between them. The CDR3 contains 17 residues. The CDR3 DNA reads TGTGCCAGAAGCACCAAAACCCCCGACAGAAAAAATGAAAAACTGTTTTTT. It is translated as CARSTKTPDRKNEKLFF.

V usage is TRBV3-1 (or the pseudogene TRBV3-2) and J usage is TRBJ2-5, with D possibly being TRBD1 (6 bases). The CDR3 consists of 17 residues. The germline gives CDR1 LGHDT, CDR2 YNNKEL (reference sequence). V lost 1 base to trimming and J lost 5 bases, with 20 bases between them. In nucleotides, the CDR3 is TGTGCCAGCAGCCAAGTTCCCTCGTCCAGGGGAAGGGAGACCCAGTACTTC. It is translated as CASSQVPSSRGRETQYF.

The CDR3 sequence: CAASQPANYGYTF. The CDR3 DNA reads TGTGCCGCCTCACAACCAGCTAACTATGGCTACACCTTC. The gene calls are TRBV2 and TRBJ1-2; D ambiguous. The CDR3 spans 13 residues. Germline CDR1 is SNHLY and CDR2 is FYNNEI. Trimming took off 11 bases at V and 0 bases at J, with 13 bases between the two ends.

The V and J genes are TRBV19 and TRBJ1-4, with D possibly being TRBD1 (6 bases). Trimming removed 7 bases at V and 5 bases at J, with 14 bases between. The germline CDR1 and CDR2 sequences are LNHDA and SQIVND (reference sequence). The CDR3 spans 14 residues. The CDR3 loop reads CASNIAGENEKLFF. DNA for the CDR3: TGTGCCAGTAATATCGCAGGGGAAAATGAAAAACTGTTTTTT.

This clone showed up many times. The chain joins TRBV19 to TRBJ2-6, with D perhaps TRBD1 (6 bases). Germline loops: CDR1 LNHDA, CDR2 SQIVND (reference sequence). The V and J ends lost 10 bases and 2 bases respectively, with 15 bases between them. The CDR3 covers 15 residues. The CDR3 nucleotides are TGTGCCACAACGACAGGCTCAGCTGGGGCCAACGTCCTGACTTTC. This encodes CATTTGSAGANVLTF.

This rearrangement joins TRBV19 to TRBJ1-4; D is perhaps TRBD1 (5 bases). There are 16 residues in the CDR3. CDR1 and CDR2 (germline): LNHDA, SQIVND (reference sequence). Trimming cost V 4 bases and J 3 bases, with 15 bases left between them. Written as DNA, the CDR3 is TGTGCCAGTAGTACTCGCCAGGGTGGGCCTAATGAAAAACTGTTTTTT. Translating gives CASSTRQGGPNEKLFF.